This T cell receptor (beta chain) originates from a study of response to subunit inactivated influenza vaccine. TCRdb independently ran MiXCR on the RT-PCR reads; one entry per CDR3 protein. The sample lists hundreds of thousands of distinct CDR3 sequences, 7.6% occurring once. In regard to this clonotype: Its antigen is undetermined.

The study, taken as a whole, reports: New T cells are recruited in small numbers by each seasonal influenza vaccination, according to the authors' suggestion.

V shed 9 bases and J shed 0 bases, with 15 bases lying between them. CDR3 length: 14 residues. Germline CDR1 reads LNHNV; CDR2 reads YYDKDF (reference sequence). The genes are TRBV15 and TRBJ2-7, with D tentatively TRBD2 (6 bases). The specimen comprised PBMCs from blood, sampled less than 30 months after vaccination. This sequence was found in a man between 50 and 75 years old who received an inactivated influenza vaccine. In DNA form, the CDR3 reads TGTGCCACTCGCGCGGAGGGGAGCTCCTACGAGCAGTACTTC. Its protein is CATRAEGSSYEQYF. The full variable domain, rest sourced from reference TRBV15 and TRBJ2-7, is DAMVIQNPRYQVTQFGKPVTLSCSQTLNHNVMYWYQQKSSQAPKLLFHYYDKDFNNEADTPDNFQSRRPNTSFCFLDIRSPGLGDTAMYLCATRAEGSSYEQYFGPGTRLTVT.